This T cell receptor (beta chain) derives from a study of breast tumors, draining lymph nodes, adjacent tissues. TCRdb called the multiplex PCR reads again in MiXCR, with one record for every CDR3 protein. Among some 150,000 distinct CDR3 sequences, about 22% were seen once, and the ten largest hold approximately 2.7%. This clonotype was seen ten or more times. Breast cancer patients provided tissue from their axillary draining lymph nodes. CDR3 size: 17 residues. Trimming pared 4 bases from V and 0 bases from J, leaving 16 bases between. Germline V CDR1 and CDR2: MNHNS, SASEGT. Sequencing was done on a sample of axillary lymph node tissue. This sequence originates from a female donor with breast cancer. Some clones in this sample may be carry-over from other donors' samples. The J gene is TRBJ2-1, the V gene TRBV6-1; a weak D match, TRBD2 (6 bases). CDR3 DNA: TGTGCCAGCAGTGGCCGCCGGGCGGGGTACTCCTACAATGAGCAGTTCTTC. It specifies CASSGRRAGYSYNEQFF.